This passage covers 20 T cell receptor beta chains from one sample sequenced in a study of beta chain features in type 1 diabetes (dated by TCRdb to 2017 to 2018). General study outcomes and caveats: A moderate but significant shortening of TCRB CDR3 length was observed in type 1 diabetes patients in all four CD4+ subsets.

The method behind the library was the immunoSEQ multiplex PCR assay. The entire amount of isolated RNA was reverse transcribed using the High Capacity cDNA Reverse Transcription Kit, so the sequenced TCRB transcripts were expressed ones. Held by TCRdb, this immuneACCESS table contains in-frame sequences only and omits some clones. Under half of the omission traces to an unresolved V gene where checked; the cause of the rest is unknown. The sample profile shows around 150,000 clones; approximately 9.1% of them were found once. The ten top clones hold about 0.7% of the sample. These receptors have no identified antigens. The specimen sequenced was central memory CD4+ T cells from blood. These TCRs come from a young woman with type 1 diabetes.

The V gene is TRBV25-1, the J gene TRBJ2-3, with a tentative D call TRBD2 (5 bases). This CDR3 is 15 amino acids long. The germline V and J ends were trimmed by 5 bases and 0 bases, with 12 bases remaining between them. Germline CDR1 reads MGHDK; CDR2 reads SYGVNS. CDR3 protein: CASSYQPGSTDTQYF. In DNA form, the CDR3 reads TGTGCCAGCAGTTACCAACCGGGGAGCACAGATACGCAGTATTTT.

This sequence joins TRBV27 and TRBJ2-7, with D possibly being TRBD1 (6 bases). CDR3 length: 14 residues. V dropped 7 bases and J dropped 3 bases, with 16 bases sitting between them. Per germline, CDR1 MNHEY and CDR2 SMNVEV (reference sequence). The CDR3 protein is CASMVGRGNYEQYF. The CDR3 nucleotides read TGTGCCAGCATGGTGGGCAGGGGCAACTACGAGCAGTACTTC.

This chain joins TRBV6-5 and TRBJ2-2; D may be TRBD1 (6 bases). Trimming removed 11 bases from V and 3 bases from J, with 16 bases in between. The CDR3 totals 14 residues. Germline V gives CDR1 MNHEY, CDR2 SVGAGI. CDR3 loop: CASRRGFDTGELFF. The DNA of the CDR3 is TGTGCCTCCCGCAGGGGATTCGACACCGGGGAGCTGTTTTTT.

The chain has TRBV4-2 and TRBJ2-1; the D gene is possibly TRBD1 (6 bases). The CDR3 length is 16 residues. The ends were cut back, 4 bases at V and 0 bases at J, with 13 bases in the middle. CDR1 and CDR2 from the germline V gene are LGHNA and YNFKEQ. CDR3 coding DNA: TGTGCCAGCAGCCGAGGGGACACCAGCTCCTACAATGAGCAGTTCTTC. Protein sequence: CASSRGDTSSYNEQFF.

The CDR3 sequence is CASSQDRAGGNEKLFF. CDR3 DNA: TGCGCCAGCAGCCAAGATCGGGCAGGAGGGAATGAAAAACTGTTTTTT. The chain joins TRBV4-1 to TRBJ1-4; no clear D. In germline, CDR1 is MGHRA, CDR2 YSYEKL. The V end lost 0 bases, the J end lost 5 bases, and 13 bases lay between the germline ends. The CDR3 runs 16 residues.

This clone was observed a handful of times. This chain's CDR3 is CASSITTGGREQYF. CDR3 sequence (DNA): TGTGCCAGCAGTATCACAACAGGGGGTCGGGAGCAGTACTTC. The chain combines TRBV28 with TRBJ2-7, with 8 bases fitting TRBD1. The CDR3 runs to 14 residues. V was pared by 5 bases and J by 7 bases, with 10 bases of the junction left unmatched. CDR1 MDHEN and CDR2 SYDVKM come from the germline V gene. Based on the CDR3 plus reference TRBV28 and TRBJ2-7, the full variable domain is DVKVTQSSRYLVKRTGEKVFLECVQDMDHENMFWYRQDPGLGLRLIYFSYDVKMKEKGDIPEGYSVSREKKERFSLILESASTNQTSMYLCASSITTGGREQYFGPGTRLTVT.

Only a few counts were recorded for this clone. The chain is built from TRBV27 and TRBJ2-5; tentatively, D is TRBD2 (6 bases). The CDR3 consists of 14 residues. Germline V gene data show CDR1 as MNHEY and CDR2 as SMNVEV (reference sequence). Trimming pared 5 bases from V and 6 bases from J, leaving 16 bases between. The CDR3 loop is CASSPMGLLKTQYF. CDR3 DNA sequence: TGTGCCAGCAGTCCGATGGGACTTCTGAAGACCCAGTACTTC.

V usage is TRBV7-2 and J usage is TRBJ2-4; D is perhaps TRBD1 (6 bases). Per germline, CDR1 SGHTA and CDR2 FQGNSA. The CDR3 covers 16 residues. V was shortened by 1 base and J by 0 bases, with 10 bases between the two germline ends. The CDR3 reads CASSLDRALAKNIQYF. CDR3 bases: TGTGCCAGCAGCTTAGACAGGGCCTTAGCCAAAAACATTCAGTACTTC.

V usage is TRBV6-1 and J usage is TRBJ2-1; D gene ambiguous. Germline values: CDR1 MNHNS, CDR2 SASEGT. This CDR3 is 14 amino acids long. V dropped 6 bases and J dropped 5 bases, with 14 bases sitting between them. CDR3 in amino acids: CASSGLRSDNEQFF. DNA for the CDR3: TGTGCCAGCAGCGGTTTGAGGTCAGACAATGAGCAGTTCTTC.

The rearrangement uses TRBV9 and TRBJ2-5, with TRBD2 matching 7 bases. This CDR3 comprises 17 residues. The germline CDR1 and CDR2 sequences are SGDLS and YYNGEE. V dropped 0 bases and J dropped 1; count of bases not matched to a gene: 9. For the CDR3, the DNA is TGTGCCAGCAGCGTAGGGGGCGGGAGAGGGATCCAAGAGACCCAGTACTTC. It specifies CASSVGGGRGIQETQYF.

This clone turned up a few times. The chain joins TRBV19 to TRBJ2-7; 7 bases fit TRBD2. The V gene end was trimmed by 6 bases and the J gene end by 4 bases; junction bases not matched to a gene: 12. The CDR3 runs 15 residues. The germline V gene encodes CDR1 LNHDA and CDR2 SQIVND (reference sequence). The chain's CDR3 is CASSLSGGTPYEQYF. CDR3 in DNA: TGTGCCAGTAGCCTATCCGGGGGGACGCCGTACGAGCAGTACTTC.

The rearrangement links TRBV11-2 to TRBJ2-3; D is unclear. This CDR3 is built from 14 residues. The germline CDR1 and CDR2 sequences are SGHAT and FQNNGV. V lost 1 base and J lost 0, with 5 bases in between. For the CDR3, the DNA is TGTGCCAGCAGCTTAGGAGGTAGCACAGATACGCAGTATTTT. It yields the protein CASSLGGSTDTQYF. Looking up the rest from reference TRBV11-2 and TRBJ2-3 gives the full variable domain: EAGVAQSPRYKIIEKRQSVAFWCNPISGHATLYWYQQILGQGPKLLIQFQNNGVVDDSQLPKDRFSAERLKGVDSTLKIQPAKLEDSAVYLCASSLGGSTDTQYFGPGTRLTVL.

CDR3 amino acids: CASRSGTGSYNEQFF. CDR3 DNA: TGTGCCAGCAGGTCCGGGACAGGGTCATACAATGAGCAGTTCTTC. The V and J genes are TRBV7-3 and TRBJ2-1, with 9 bases that match TRBD1. This CDR3 has 15 amino acids. Germline V CDR1 and CDR2: SGHTA, FQGTGA. With 6 bases clipped from V and 4 bases from J, the junction kept 7 bases outside the gene matches.

This chain connects TRBV19 to TRBJ2-6; perhaps TRBD2 as D (6 bases). This CDR3 contains 14 residues. CDR1 and CDR2 from the germline V gene are LNHDA and SQIVND (reference sequence). Trimming left V 9 bases short and J 0 bases short, with 9 bases between. DNA for the CDR3: TGTGCCAGCCAAGCGGGCTCTGGGGCCAACGTCCTGACTTTC. Protein sequence: CASQAGSGANVLTF.

This clone was detected only a few times. The chain recombines TRBV2 with TRBJ1-5; maybe TRBD1 (5 bases). Trimming removed 1 base at V and 4 bases at J, with 14 bases between. Germline CDR1 SNHLY, CDR2 FYNNEI. The length of the CDR3 is 16 residues. The CDR3 nucleotides read TGTGCCAGCAGTGAAGAATTGGGGCAGCCGAATCAGCCCCAGCATTTT. It is translated as CASSEELGQPNQPQHF.

In this sample, this clone turned up a few times. The rearrangement joins TRBV6-6 to TRBJ1-5; 10 nucleotides line up with TRBD1. J was trimmed by 6 bases and V by 5 bases; bases with no gene match: 7. CDR1 MNHNY and CDR2 SVGAGI come from the germline V gene (reference sequence). The CDR3 runs 15 residues. CDR3 residues: CASSRGTGVTQPQHF. CDR3 DNA: TGTGCCAGCAGTAGGGGGACAGGGGTTACTCAGCCCCAGCATTTT.

The rearrangement joins TRBV11-2 to TRBJ2-5; D perhaps matches TRBD1 (6 bases). The CDR3 length is 13 residues. Germline V CDR1 and CDR2: SGHAT, FQNNGV. Between the trimmed V and J ends, which lost 1 base and 4 bases, there was a span of 7 bases. The CDR3 loop is CASSLGRGETQYF. In nucleotides, the CDR3 is TGTGCCAGCAGCTTAGGCAGGGGAGAGACCCAGTACTTC. Full variable domain (missing parts from reference TRBV11-2 and TRBJ2-5): EAGVAQSPRYKIIEKRQSVAFWCNPISGHATLYWYQQILGQGPKLLIQFQNNGVVDDSQLPKDRFSAERLKGVDSTLKIQPAKLEDSAVYLCASSLGRGETQYFGPGTRLLVL.

This clone occurred a few times. The chain joins TRBV2 to TRBJ1-5; D possibly corresponds to TRBD1 (5 bases). The CDR3 is 14 residues long. V was trimmed by 7 bases and J by 2 bases, leaving 12 bases between them. Germline V gives CDR1 SNHLY, CDR2 FYNNEI. CDR3 bases: TGTGCCAGCACCTCGCAGGGTGGCAATCAGCCCCAGCATTTT. This translates into CASTSQGGNQPQHF.

The gene calls are TRBV4-2 and TRBJ1-1; D is ambiguous. The germline V gene encodes CDR1 LGHNA and CDR2 YNFKEQ. V was shortened by 0 bases and J by 1 base, with 12 bases between the two germline ends. The CDR3 covers 16 residues. The CDR3: CASSQDQRTENTEAFF. CDR3 nucleotides: TGTGCCAGCAGCCAAGATCAGAGAACAGAGAACACTGAAGCTTTCTTT.

This clone has just a few counts. The CDR3, as DNA: TGTGCCTGGAGTTATCGCAATCAGCCCCAGCATTTT. Residues: CAWSYRNQPQHF. The rearrangement joins TRBV30 to TRBJ1-5, with D hard to call. Germline V gene data show CDR1 as GTSNPN and CDR2 as SVGIG (reference sequence). The CDR3 runs 12 residues. V shed 2 bases and J shed 2 bases, with 4 bases lying between them.